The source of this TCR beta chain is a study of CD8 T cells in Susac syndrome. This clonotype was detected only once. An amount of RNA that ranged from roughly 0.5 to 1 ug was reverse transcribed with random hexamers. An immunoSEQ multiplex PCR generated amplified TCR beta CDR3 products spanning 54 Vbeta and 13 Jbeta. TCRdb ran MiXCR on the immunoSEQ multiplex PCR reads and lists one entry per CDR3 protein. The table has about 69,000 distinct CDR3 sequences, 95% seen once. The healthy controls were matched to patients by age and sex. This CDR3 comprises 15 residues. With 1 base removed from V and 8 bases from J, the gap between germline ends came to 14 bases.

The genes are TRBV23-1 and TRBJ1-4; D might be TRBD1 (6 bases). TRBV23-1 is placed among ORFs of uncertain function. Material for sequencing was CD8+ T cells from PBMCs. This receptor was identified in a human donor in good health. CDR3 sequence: CASSQLVGGTEKLFF. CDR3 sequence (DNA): TGCGCCAGCAGTCAATTAGTCGGGGGCACGGAAAAACTGTTTTTT.